These 30 T cell receptor beta chains originate from one sample sequenced in a study of blood T cell repertoires in COVID-19. Profiling relied on immunoSEQ multiplex PCR, and the TCRdb table lists in-frame clones only, not all of them. The table includes approximately 61,000 clones, about 91% detected once. The source material was peripheral blood. These receptors all stem from an elderly woman with active COVID-19.

The chain combines TRBV7-9 with TRBJ1-1; D not certain. Germline lookup yields CDR1 SEHNR and CDR2 FQNEAQ (reference sequence). V lost 3 bases and J 3 bases, leaving 11 bases between the germline ends. CDR3 size: 14 residues. The CDR3 DNA reads TGTGCCAGCAGCTTGGGAGAAGTGTACACTGAAGCTTTCTTT. Encoded protein: CASSLGEVYTEAFF.

The chain joins TRBV10-3 to TRBJ2-4; perhaps TRBD2 as D (6 bases). V shed 2 bases and J shed 8 bases, with 13 bases lying between them. CDR1 and CDR2 (germline): ENHRY, SYGVKD. The CDR3 totals 14 residues. In nucleotides, the CDR3 is TGTGCCATCAGTGAGGCGGGGCTGAATGACATTCAGTACTTC. It codes for CAISEAGLNDIQYF.

V is TRBV4-2 and J is TRBJ2-7; D possibly corresponds to TRBD2 (6 bases). CDR1 is LGHNA and CDR2 is YNFKEQ in the germline V gene. This CDR3 region has 14 residues. Trimming took 0 bases from V and 7 from J, leaving 13 bases between them. The CDR3: CASSQDRGYREQYF. CDR3 DNA sequence: TGTGCCAGCAGCCAAGATCGGGGGTATCGGGAGCAGTACTTC.

The CDR3 DNA reads as TGTGCCAGCAGCTTGAGTTTACACAGGGTCAGCTCCTACGAGCAGTACTTC. This gives the protein CASSLSLHRVSSYEQYF. J is TRBJ2-7 and V is TRBV13; possibly TRBD1 for D (6 bases). Germline CDR1 reads PRHDT; CDR2 reads FYEKMQ (reference sequence). The CDR3 totals 17 residues. V was pared by 3 bases and J by 0 bases, with 18 bases between.

The chain joins TRBV5-4 to TRBJ2-7, with a tentative D call TRBD1 (5 bases). V was shortened by 0 bases and J by 3 bases, with 7 bases between the two germline ends. The germline V gene encodes CDR1 SGHNT and CDR2 YYREEE (reference sequence). The CDR3 is 13 residues long. The CDR3 nucleotides read TGTGCCAGCAGCTTGGGAGGACACTACGAGCAGTACTTC. Protein product: CASSLGGHYEQYF.

The V call is TRBV7-2, the J call TRBJ2-7, with 14 bases lining up with TRBD2. The CDR3 runs to 17 residues. Germline CDR1 and CDR2: SGHTA and FQGNSA. The ends lost 3 bases at V and 2 bases at J; junction bases unmatched: 6. The CDR3 spells CASSFALTSGGAYEQYF. CDR3 coding DNA: TGTGCCAGCAGCTTCGCCCTGACTAGCGGGGGGGCCTACGAGCAGTACTTC.

The chain joins TRBV6-5 to TRBJ1-4; tentatively, D is TRBD1 (6 bases). Germline CDR1 MNHEY, CDR2 SVGAGI. V was trimmed by 6 bases and J by 4 bases, leaving 12 bases between them. The CDR3 contains 14 residues. The DNA of the CDR3 is TGTGCCAGCAGCCAGGACAGATTTAATGAAAAACTGTTTTTT. Its translation is CASSQDRFNEKLFF.

The rearrangement links TRBV19 to TRBJ2-2; TRBD1 matches 10 bases. The V gene end was trimmed by 6 bases and the J gene end by 1 base; junction bases not matched to a gene: 5. Germline CDR1 and CDR2: LNHDA and SQIVND (reference sequence). This CDR3 spans 16 amino acids. The DNA for the CDR3 is TGTGCCAGTAGAGAGGGACAGGGGAGGAACACCGGGGAGCTGTTTTTT. It translates to CASREGQGRNTGELFF.

CDR3 DNA sequence: TGTGCCAGCAGTGCACAGCCCAACACTGAAGCTTTCTTT. It codes for CASSAQPNTEAFF. J is TRBJ1-1 and V is TRBV2; no firm D call. This CDR3 has 13 residues. Germline values: CDR1 SNHLY, CDR2 FYNNEI. V shed 4 bases and J shed 2 bases, with 8 bases lying between them. Looking up the rest from reference TRBV2 and TRBJ1-1 gives the full variable domain: EPEVTQTPSHQVTQMGQEVILRCVPISNHLYFYWYRQILGQKVEFLVSFYNNEISEKSEIFDDQFSVERPDGSNFTLKIRSTKLEDSAMYFCASSAQPNTEAFFGQGTRLTVV.

The rearrangement uses TRBV9 and TRBJ2-2, with 10 positions matching TRBD2. V was clipped by 4 bases and J by 5 bases; unmatched bases: 5. Germline V gene sequence: CDR1 SGDLS, CDR2 YYNGEE. This CDR3 has 15 residues. CDR3 sequence (DNA): TGTGCCAGCAGCATCGGGACTAGCGCAACCGGGGAGCTGTTTTTT. Amino acids: CASSIGTSATGELFF. Complete variable domain (other parts from reference TRBV9 and TRBJ2-2): DSGVTQTPKHLITATGQRVTLRCSPRSGDLSVYWYQQSLDQGLQFLIQYYNGEERAKGNILERFSAQQFPDLHSELNLSSLELGDSALYFCASSIGTSATGELFFGEGSRLTVL.

This chain connects TRBV3-1 (or the pseudogene TRBV3-2) to TRBJ2-7; 10 nucleotides align to TRBD1. This CDR3 is 14 amino acids long. Trimming took 4 bases from V and 4 from J; bases not matched to a gene: 4. In germline, CDR1 is LGHDT, CDR2 YNNKEL (reference sequence). The chain's CDR3 is CASSPTGGTYEQYF. The CDR3 nucleotides read TGTGCCAGCAGCCCGACAGGGGGCACATACGAGCAGTACTTC.

The rearrangement joins TRBV9 to TRBJ2-1, with a weak D call TRBD1 (6 bases). V was cut by 4 bases and J by 15 bases, with 20 bases left in between. This CDR3 has 13 residues. In germline, CDR1 is SGDLS, CDR2 YYNGEE. DNA for the CDR3: TGTGCCAGCAGCCGCCCCGGGGTCGACAGGCCGTTCTTC. Amino acid sequence: CASSRPGVDRPFF.

The chain employs TRBV21-1 and TRBJ2-1; the table's D call TRBD2 went unverified against the DNA. TRBV21-1 is a known pseudogene. This CDR3 is built from 12 residues. The CDR3 DNA is TGTGCCAGCAGACCTACTCGGGATGAGCAGTTCTTC. It specifies CASRPTRDEQFF.

This clone showed up just once. The V gene is TRBV5-5, the J gene TRBJ2-1; maybe TRBD1 (5 bases). The CDR3 extends over 14 amino acids. The ends were cut back, 5 bases at V and 5 bases at J, with 14 bases in the middle. CDR1 is SGHKS, CDR2 YYEKEE, per germline (reference sequence). CDR3: CASRTVFGNNEQFF. Here the CDR3 DNA reads TGTGCCAGCAGGACAGTATTCGGCAACAATGAGCAGTTCTTC.

The chain employs TRBV6-5 and TRBJ2-3, with 12 bases fitting TRBD2. Germline CDR1 and CDR2: MNHEY and SVGAGI. The V gene end was trimmed by 6 bases and the J gene end by 6 bases; junction bases not matched to a gene: 10. The CDR3 runs to 16 residues. CDR3 loop: CASSYPSGGAEDTQYF. The DNA for the CDR3 is TGTGCCAGCAGCTACCCTAGCGGGGGGGCGGAGGATACGCAGTATTTT.

The rearrangement joins TRBV9 to TRBJ2-7; 9 bases align to TRBD1. Per germline, CDR1 SGDLS and CDR2 YYNGEE. This CDR3 has 15 residues. V was clipped by 2 bases and J by 4 bases; unmatched bases: 7. CDR3 residues: CASSVRPDRGYEQYF. The CDR3 DNA sequence: TGTGCCAGCAGCGTCCGACCCGACAGGGGGTACGAGCAGTACTTC. The full variable domain, completed using reference TRBV9 and TRBJ2-7, is DSGVTQTPKHLITATGQRVTLRCSPRSGDLSVYWYQQSLDQGLQFLIQYYNGEERAKGNILERFSAQQFPDLHSELNLSSLELGDSALYFCASSVRPDRGYEQYFGPGTRLTVT.

The gene calls are TRBV18 and TRBJ1-1; 9 positions agree with TRBD1. The CDR3 is 15 residues long. The germline gives CDR1 KGHSH, CDR2 LQKENI. The J segment lost 3 bases and the V segment lost 6 bases, leaving 8 bases of the junction unmatched. The CDR3 DNA reads TGTGCCAGCTCTACAGGGGGCGGGGGAGACACTGAAGCTTTCTTT. Translation gives CASSTGGGGDTEAFF. The variable domain in full, completed from reference TRBV18 and TRBJ1-1, reads NAGVMQNPRHLVRRRGQEARLRCSPMKGHSHVYWYRQLPEEGLKFMVYLQKENIIDESGMPKERFSAEFPKEGPSILRIQQVVRGDSAAYFCASSTGGGGDTEAFFGQGTRLTVV.

This clone appeared once. The chain carries TRBV7-2 and TRBJ2-7; 7 bases fit TRBD1. The CDR3 covers 14 residues. V was pared by 4 bases and J by 6 bases, with 9 bases of the junction left unmatched. Germline V gene sequence: CDR1 SGHTA, CDR2 FQGNSA. The CDR3, as DNA: TGTGCCAGCAGCTACAGGGGCCCCCTTGCCGAGCAGTACTTC. Its translation is CASSYRGPLAEQYF. Based on the CDR3 plus reference TRBV7-2 and TRBJ2-7, the full variable domain is GAGVSQSPSNKVTEKGKDVELRCDPISGHTALYWYRQSLGQGLEFLIYFQGNSAPDKSGLPSDRFSAERTGGSVSTLTIQRTQQEDSAVYLCASSYRGPLAEQYFGPGTRLTVT.

Here the CDR3 DNA reads TGTGCCACCCGCGGGGGGGGGAGGTACGAGCAGTACTTC. It yields the protein CATRGGGRYEQYF. The J gene is TRBJ2-7, the V gene TRBV10-3, with TRBD2 matching 9 bases. Germline V CDR1 and CDR2: ENHRY, SYGVKD. CDR3 length: 13 amino acids. V lost 10 bases and J lost 4; bases outside the gene matches: 8.

This clone was observed a few times. This rearrangement joins TRBV9 to TRBJ1-5; D gene uncertain. Germline V CDR1 and CDR2: SGDLS, YYNGEE. CDR3 length: 14 amino acids. The ends were cut back, 3 bases at V and 5 bases at J, with 12 bases in the middle. DNA for the CDR3: TGTGCCAGCAGCGACGGATCGAGGGATCAGCCCCAGCATTTT. Translation gives CASSDGSRDQPQHF.

The rearrangement uses TRBV15 and TRBJ2-1; 7 bases are shared with TRBD2. J lost 10 bases, V lost 1 base, and 13 bases had no gene match. The CDR3 has 16 residues. Germline V gene sequence: CDR1 LNHNV, CDR2 YYDKDF (reference sequence). CDR3 sequence: CATSRGGGLPPSEQFF. CDR3 sequence (DNA): TGTGCCACCAGCAGAGGGGGGGGACTCCCTCCATCGGAGCAGTTCTTC. The full variable domain, in which reference TRBV15 and TRBJ2-1 provide the parts outside the CDR3, is DAMVIQNPRYQVTQFGKPVTLSCSQTLNHNVMYWYQQKSSQAPKLLFHYYDKDFNNEADTPDNFQSRRPNTSFCFLDIRSPGLGDTAMYLCATSRGGGLPPSEQFFGPGTRLTVL.

This clone has a single count. The genes are TRBV18 and TRBJ1-1, with 7 bases fitting TRBD1. The CDR3 totals 14 residues. Germline lookup yields CDR1 KGHSH and CDR2 LQKENI. V lost 5 bases to trimming and J lost 5 bases; unmatched junction nucleotides: 8. CDR3 amino acids: CASSFRDRRTEAFF. In DNA form, the CDR3 reads TGTGCCAGCTCATTCCGGGACAGACGAACTGAAGCTTTCTTT.

The chain couples TRBV7-3 to TRBJ2-1, with 11 bases fitting TRBD2. V was clipped by 5 bases and J by 4 bases; unmatched bases: 4. Germline loops: CDR1 SGHTA, CDR2 FQGTGA. The CDR3 sequence is 15 residues long. The CDR3 coding sequence is TGTGCCAGCAGCAGGGGACTAGCGGATTACAATGAGCAGTTCTTC. Protein sequence: CASSRGLADYNEQFF.

This sequence joins TRBV7-2 and TRBJ1-1, with TRBD1 identical over 7 bases. Germline-derived CDR1 and CDR2 are SGHTA and FQGNSA. Losses at the gene ends were 6 bases for V and 11 bases for J; bases not matched to a gene: 12. CDR3 size: 13 residues. DNA of the CDR3: TGTGCCAGCAGACTACAGGGGCTTTTGCGGGCTTTCTTT. Encoded protein: CASRLQGLLRAFF. Filled out from reference TRBV7-2 and TRBJ1-1, the complete variable domain reads GAGVSQSPSNKVTEKGKDVELRCDPISGHTALYWYRQSLGQGLEFLIYFQGNSAPDKSGLPSDRFSAERTGGSVSTLTIQRTQQEDSAVYLCASRLQGLLRAFFGQGTRLTVV.

The rearrangement joins TRBV5-4 to TRBJ2-7; D not resolved. V was pared by 4 bases and J by 0 bases, with 14 bases between. Germline CDR1 and CDR2: SGHNT and YYREEE (reference sequence). The CDR3 totals 15 residues. CDR3 DNA sequence: TGTGCCAGCAGCCCAAGCTTAACGAGCTCCTACGAGCAGTACTTC. Protein: CASSPSLTSSYEQYF. Complete variable domain (other parts from reference TRBV5-4 and TRBJ2-7): ETGVTQSPTHLIKTRGQQVTLRCSSQSGHNTVSWYQQALGQGPQFIFQYYREEENGRGNFPPRFSGLQFPNYSSELNVNALELDDSALYLCASSPSLTSSYEQYFGPGTRLTVT.

The chain is built from TRBV29-1 and TRBJ2-3, with D maybe TRBD2 (5 bases). In germline, CDR1 is SQVTM, CDR2 ANQGSEA. Trimming took off 3 bases at V and 5 bases at J, with 15 bases between the two ends. The CDR3 totals 14 residues. CDR3 in DNA: TGCAGCGTTGAGGTAGGGAGTGGAAGAGATACGCAGTATTTT. Translation gives CSVEVGSGRDTQYF.

The chain carries TRBV7-2 and TRBJ1-1; D possibly corresponds to TRBD1 (6 bases). V was trimmed by 5 bases and J by 12 bases, leaving 16 bases between them. The CDR3 extends over 12 amino acids. The V gene's germline CDR1 is SGHTA and CDR2 FQGNSA. CDR3 in amino acids: CASSPQGRRSFF. The DNA for the CDR3 is TGTGCCAGCAGCCCCCAGGGGCGCAGGTCTTTCTTT.

The chain employs TRBV28 and TRBJ2-1; tentatively, D is TRBD1 (5 bases). In germline, CDR1 is MDHEN, CDR2 SYDVKM. The CDR3 runs 16 residues. Trimming pared 5 bases from V and 10 bases from J, leaving 24 bases between. CDR3 sequence: CASSPYRQTRREEQFF. The CDR3 nucleotides are TGTGCCAGCAGTCCATATCGACAGACCCGCCGCGAGGAGCAGTTCTTC. Drawing the rest from reference TRBV28 and TRBJ2-1, the complete variable domain is DVKVTQSSRYLVKRTGEKVFLECVQDMDHENMFWYRQDPGLGLRLIYFSYDVKMKEKGDIPEGYSVSREKKERFSLILESASTNQTSMYLCASSPYRQTRREEQFFGPGTRLTVL.

J is TRBJ1-4 and V is TRBV4-1; D ambiguous. From germline, CDR1 is MGHRA and CDR2 YSYEKL. The ends were cut back, 3 bases at V and 2 bases at J, with 10 bases in the middle. This CDR3 is built from 15 residues. The DNA for the CDR3 is TGCGCCAGCAGCCAGCGATATTGGACTAATGAAAAACTGTTTTTT. This encodes CASSQRYWTNEKLFF.

The gene calls are TRBV27 and TRBJ1-4; D remains unclear. CDR1 and CDR2 (germline): MNHEY, SMNVEV (reference sequence). Trimming stripped 0 bases from V and 3 bases from J, with 8 bases between. This CDR3 region has 15 residues. The CDR3 DNA reads as TGTGCCAGCAGTTTATCCCGGGTGTCTAATGAAAAACTGTTTTTT. Amino acid sequence: CASSLSRVSNEKLFF.